The 18 T cell receptor beta chains given below trace back to one sample, sequenced in a study of blood T cell repertoires in COVID-19. Assay used: immunoSEQ multiplex PCR; TCRdb lists only in-frame clones, some missing. Found here are more than 300,000 clones, 83% of them singletons; the top ten hold about 5.4%. The sample was PBMCs or T cells enriched from blood (not recorded which). These receptors came from a woman in her fifties or sixties who had recovered from COVID-19.

J is TRBJ1-5 and V is TRBV7-2, with a tentative D call TRBD1 (6 bases). Trimming cost V 4 bases and J 4 bases, with 14 bases left between them. Germline assignment: CDR1 SGHTA and CDR2 FQGNSA. The CDR3 has 15 residues. The CDR3 loop reads CASSSLGQLNQPQHF. The CDR3 nucleotides are TGTGCCAGCAGCTCCCTCGGACAGCTTAATCAGCCCCAGCATTTT.

The chain recombines TRBV15 with TRBJ2-6; D unclear. Trimming took 1 base from V and 1 from J, leaving 8 bases between them. CDR1 is LNHNV, CDR2 YYDKDF, per germline (reference sequence). CDR3 length equals 16 residues. The CDR3 protein is CATSRVPESGANVLTF. CDR3 nucleotides: TGTGCCACCAGCAGAGTTCCAGAATCTGGGGCCAACGTCCTGACTTTC.

This chain joins TRBV19 and TRBJ2-5; no firm D call. V was clipped by 1 base and J by 5 bases, with 11 bases between them. The germline V gene has CDR1 LNHDA and CDR2 SQIVND (reference sequence). The CDR3 contains 14 residues. CDR3 sequence (DNA): TGTGCCAGTAGTATAGGGTCAGGTGGGGAGACCCAGTACTTC. It translates to CASSIGSGGETQYF.

The rearrangement links TRBV6-5 to TRBJ1-2, with a tentative D call TRBD1 (5 bases). The CDR3 totals 15 residues. The V gene's germline CDR1 is MNHEY and CDR2 SVGAGI. V lost 0 bases and J 4 bases, leaving 12 bases between the germline ends. This chain's CDR3 is CASSYSLGGAYGYTF. The CDR3 nucleotides are TGTGCCAGCAGTTACTCTTTGGGGGGAGCCTATGGCTACACCTTC.

The chain has TRBV5-5 and TRBJ2-5; D might be TRBD2 (6 bases). The CDR3 contains 16 residues. Trimming took 0 bases from V and 1 from J, leaving 13 bases between them. Germline CDR1 reads SGHKS; CDR2 reads YYEKEE (reference sequence). The CDR3, as DNA: TGTGCCAGCAGCTTGGCGGGATGGACTATCCAAGAGACCCAGTACTTC. It yields the protein CASSLAGWTIQETQYF.

Written as DNA, the CDR3 is TGTGCCAGCAGCCCGTACCGGGACAGGGGCAGCGAGCAGTACTTC. Amino acids: CASSPYRDRGSEQYF. This chain uses TRBV9 with TRBJ2-7; 10 bases are a match to TRBD1. There are 15 residues in the CDR3. Per the germline V gene, CDR1 is SGDLS and CDR2 is YYNGEE. Germline trimming cut 4 bases from V and 6 bases from J; bases unmatched to any gene: 10.

This clone was observed a handful of times. The rearrangement joins TRBV9 to TRBJ1-1; D may be TRBD1 (5 bases). This CDR3 is built from 16 residues. Trimming removed 3 bases at V and 5 bases at J, with 20 bases between. Germline CDR1 reads SGDLS; CDR2 reads YYNGEE. The CDR3 spells CASSARDGRGGTEAFF. The CDR3 DNA reads as TGTGCCAGCAGCGCCCGGGACGGGCGGGGGGGGACTGAAGCTTTCTTT. Full variable domain (remainder filled in from reference TRBV9 and TRBJ1-1): DSGVTQTPKHLITATGQRVTLRCSPRSGDLSVYWYQQSLDQGLQFLIQYYNGEERAKGNILERFSAQQFPDLHSELNLSSLELGDSALYFCASSARDGRGGTEAFFGQGTRLTVV.

This rearrangement joins TRBV27 to TRBJ2-7; maybe TRBD1 (5 bases). CDR3 length: 17 amino acids. Trimming took 5 bases from V and 6 from J, leaving 26 bases between them. Germline loops: CDR1 MNHEY, CDR2 SMNVEV (reference sequence). The CDR3: CASSPSLVRAGRGEQYF. The CDR3 DNA is TGTGCCAGCAGTCCCTCCCTGGTCAGGGCCGGACGCGGCGAGCAGTACTTC.

The chain links TRBV2 to TRBJ2-7, with 13 bases identical to TRBD2. Germline loops: CDR1 SNHLY, CDR2 FYNNEI. The CDR3 is 18 residues long. The J segment lost 3 bases and the V segment lost 6 bases, leaving 14 bases of the junction unmatched. The CDR3 here is CASRETSGRATWDYEQYF. The CDR3 DNA follows: TGTGCCAGCAGAGAAACTAGCGGGAGGGCCACCTGGGACTACGAGCAGTACTTC.

V is TRBV4-3 and J is TRBJ2-1; TRBD1 aligns across 8 bases. Trimming at V came to 1 base and at J to 8 bases, leaving 7 bases not matched to a gene. The CDR3 has 15 residues. Germline V gives CDR1 LGHNA, CDR2 YSLEER. The CDR3 bases are TGCGCCAGCAGCCAAGGGCGGATGACAGGGGATGAGCAGTTCTTC. It translates to CASSQGRMTGDEQFF.

The gene calls are TRBV28 and TRBJ1-2; 9 nucleotides align to TRBD1. This CDR3 comprises 14 residues. Trimming took 6 bases from V and 8 from J; bases not matched to a gene: 10. CDR1 is MDHEN, CDR2 SYDVKM, per germline. The CDR3, as DNA: TGTGCCAGCAGCAGAGGGACAGGGATCTTCGGCTACACCTTC. Its translation: CASSRGTGIFGYTF.

This clone was seen just once. The chain employs TRBV9 and TRBJ2-3, with a possible D match to TRBD1 (5 bases). CDR1 SGDLS and CDR2 YYNGEE come from the germline V gene. This CDR3 spans 16 amino acids. V was pared by 2 bases and J by 5 bases, with 18 bases between. CDR3 sequence: CASSVLVTGERDTQYF. Here the CDR3 DNA reads TGTGCCAGCAGCGTGTTGGTAACAGGAGAGCGAGATACGCAGTATTTT.

The J gene is TRBJ1-1, the V gene TRBV29-1, with D perhaps matching TRBD1 (6 bases). V was trimmed by 6 bases and J by 5 bases, leaving 16 bases between them. CDR1 is SQVTM, CDR2 ANQGSEA, per germline. The CDR3 consists of 13 residues. CDR3: CSVVDRLGTEAFF. The CDR3 bases are TGCAGCGTCGTTGACAGGCTAGGGACTGAAGCTTTCTTT.

V is TRBV4-1 and J is TRBJ2-5; 10 bases line up with TRBD2. The CDR3 is made up of 21 amino acids. The junction had 20 bases not matched to a gene; V was cut back by 4 bases and J by 0 bases. The germline CDR1 and CDR2 sequences are MGHRA and YSYEKL. The CDR3 sequence is CASSPEGDTSGEVRDQETQYF. As DNA, the CDR3 is TGCGCCAGCAGCCCCGAGGGGGATACTAGCGGGGAAGTGAGGGACCAAGAGACCCAGTACTTC.

J is TRBJ2-3 and V is TRBV20-1, with D unclear. The CDR3 consists of 11 residues. The germline V gene encodes CDR1 DFQATT and CDR2 SNEGSKA (reference sequence). V dropped 2 bases and J dropped 4 bases, with 4 bases sitting between them. The CDR3 loop is CSARSADTQYF. DNA of the CDR3: TGCAGTGCTAGATCGGCAGATACGCAGTATTTT.

This clone was seen a handful of times. V is TRBV7-9 and J is TRBJ1-1, with TRBD1 as a possible D gene (6 bases). V was trimmed by 1 base and J by 3 bases, leaving 15 bases between them. Germline CDR1 reads SEHNR; CDR2 reads FQNEAQ (reference sequence). The CDR3 consists of 16 residues. CDR3 coding DNA: TGTGCCAGCAGCTTAGGAGTTACAGGGCTGGACACTGAAGCTTTCTTT. This sequence encodes CASSLGVTGLDTEAFF. Full variable domain (rest looked up from reference TRBV7-9 and TRBJ1-1): DTGVSQNPRHKITKRGQNVTFRCDPISEHNRLYWYRQTLGQGPEFLTYFQNEAQLEKSRLLSDRFSAERPKGSFSTLEIQRTEQGDSAMYLCASSLGVTGLDTEAFFGQGTRLTVV.

The chain links TRBV7-9 to TRBJ1-6; possible D gene TRBD1, 5 bases. Trimming shortened V by 0 bases and J by 9 bases, and 6 bases separated the two germline ends. CDR3 length: 13 residues. The germline V gene encodes CDR1 SEHNR and CDR2 FQNEAQ (reference sequence). The CDR3 region is CASSLAGVSPLHF. The CDR3 DNA reads TGTGCCAGCAGCTTAGCAGGGGTTTCACCCCTCCACTTT.

The chain links TRBV7-9 to TRBJ1-1, with 10 positions matching TRBD1. This CDR3 spans 13 amino acids. With 6 bases clipped from V and 11 bases from J, the junction kept 9 bases outside the gene matches. Germline assignment: CDR1 SEHNR and CDR2 FQNEAQ (reference sequence). The CDR3 nucleotides are TGTGCCAGCAGGCCGACAGGGGGCGGTTGGGCTTTCTTT. As protein: CASRPTGGGWAFF. The complete variable domain, with remaining parts taken from reference TRBV7-9 and TRBJ1-1, reads DTGVSQNPRHKITKRGQNVTFRCDPISEHNRLYWYRQTLGQGPEFLTYFQNEAQLEKSRLLSDRFSAERPKGSFSTLEIQRTEQGDSAMYLCASRPTGGGWAFFGQGTRLTVV.